This TCR beta chain was recorded in a study of PD-L1 blockade in urothelial cancer. About the study: About nine tenths of the roughly 29 patients comprised males who had bladder-origin urothelial cancer.

The CDR3 extends over 17 amino acids. Looked up from germline, CDR1 is SGHDT and CDR2 is YYEEEE. V lost 1 base to trimming and J lost 4 bases, with 15 bases between them. TCRdb's table, derived via immunoSEQ multiplex PCR, lists solely in-frame clones and lacks some. The sample holds 45,000 or so clones, approximately 82% seen once. The TCR comes from an older man with urothelial cancer. Sequenced here: PBMCs, sampled around atezolizumab (anti-PD-L1) treatment. J is TRBJ2-6 and V is TRBV5-6; a weak D match, TRBD1 (5 bases). Here the CDR3 reads CASSLWIGVRGANVLTF. As DNA, the CDR3 is TGTGCCAGCAGCTTGTGGATAGGGGTCAGGGGGGCCAACGTCCTGACTTTC.